Below, 25 T cell receptor beta chains from the same sample are listed, as sequenced in a study of T-cell reconstitution after alpha-beta-depleted transplantation in children. Preparation of the TCRbeta library involved a method that used unique molecular identifiers. MiXCR, applied by TCRdb to the PCR reads, yields one record per CDR3 protein. This sample has some 250,000 distinct CDR3 sequences, with around 12% found just once. The sample consisted of PBMCs from the stem cell graft donor, taken from the stem cell graft. These receptors came from a human donor who donated a stem cell graft to a child with acute lymphoblastic leukemia.

This clonotype was recorded many times. The chain is built from TRBV5-1 and TRBJ2-4; D unresolved. V was cut by 6 bases and J by 5 bases, with 12 bases left in between. The germline V gene encodes CDR1 SGHRS and CDR2 YFSETQ. The CDR3 totals 13 residues. CDR3 sequence reads: CASTSASENIQYF. As DNA, the CDR3 is TGCGCCAGCACTTCTGCCTCTGAAAACATTCAGTACTTC.

This clonotype has at least ten counts. This chain uses TRBV27 with TRBJ1-2; 7 bases line up with TRBD1. With V trimmed by 7 bases and J by 3 bases, 17 bases remained unmatched. The CDR3 loop spans 17 amino acids. Germline V gene sequence: CDR1 MNHEY, CDR2 SMNVEV (reference sequence). DNA of the CDR3: TGTGCCAGCAAGGGAGTGACAGGGAGGATATGGGACTATGGCTACACCTTC. It translates to CASKGVTGRIWDYGYTF.

This clonotype was seen ten or more times. The chain uses TRBV20-1 and TRBJ2-1, with 9 bases aligning to TRBD2. CDR3 length: 14 amino acids. Germline V gives CDR1 DFQATT, CDR2 SNEGSKA (reference sequence). The ends lost 4 bases at V and 3 bases at J; junction bases unmatched: 4. CDR3 protein: CSAISGSHYNEQFF. As DNA, the CDR3 is TGCAGTGCTATTAGCGGGAGCCACTACAATGAGCAGTTCTTC.

This clonotype occurred a few times. The chain recombines TRBV7-2 with TRBJ2-5; no clear D gene. This CDR3 is built from 16 residues. Germline assignment: CDR1 SGHTA and CDR2 FQGNSA. V was pared by 2 bases and J by 2 bases, with 15 bases between. The CDR3, as DNA: TGTGCCAGCAGCTTACCCCCCAGCATTCTGCAAGAGACCCAGTACTTC. It is translated as CASSLPPSILQETQYF.

Note on this clonotype: Germline and junction disagree at one end, which may indicate a read error. V and J are TRBV20-1 and TRBJ2-4, with 14 nucleotides matching TRBD2. Germline-derived CDR1 and CDR2 are DFQATT and SNEGSKA (reference sequence). CDR3 length: 17 amino acids. DNA for the CDR3: TGCTGTGCTTCCCCGACTAGCGGGGGGGCCGGGACGCGCATTCAGTACTTC. This translates into CCASPTSGGAGTRIQYF.

This clonotype was detected many times. The chain combines TRBV11-2 with TRBJ2-3; D uncertain. The V end was cut by 5 bases, the J end by 3 bases, with 12 bases between. The CDR3 consists of 14 residues. The germline gives CDR1 SGHAT, CDR2 FQNNGV. CDR3 residues: CASSIRRETDTQYF. The CDR3 DNA reads as TGTGCCAGCAGCATAAGACGCGAGACAGATACGCAGTATTTT.

In this sample, this clonotype turned up many times. This chain connects TRBV28 to TRBJ2-7; D not resolved. Germline CDR1 reads MDHEN; CDR2 reads SYDVKM. The CDR3 extends over 16 amino acids. V was shortened by 2 bases and J by 0 bases, with 14 bases between the two germline ends. This chain's CDR3 is CASSLSLQWSSYEQYF. The CDR3 DNA sequence: TGTGCCAGCAGTTTAAGTTTACAGTGGAGCTCCTACGAGCAGTACTTC.

The gene calls are TRBV7-9 and TRBJ2-3, with 9 bases that match TRBD2. CDR1 is SEHNR and CDR2 is FQNEAQ in the germline V gene (reference sequence). After removal of 5 bases from V and 6 bases from J, the junction contained 9 bases not matched to a gene. This CDR3 region has 15 residues. CDR3 DNA: TGTGCCAGCAGCCCGACGGGCGGGGGGGCCGATACGCAGTATTTT. It codes for CASSPTGGGADTQYF.

The table lists this clonotype with many counts. The chain recombines TRBV15 with TRBJ2-3; 9 bases match TRBD1. V lost 3 bases to trimming and J lost 5 bases; unmatched junction nucleotides: 3. CDR3 size: 14 residues. Germline V gene sequence: CDR1 LNHNV, CDR2 YYDKDF (reference sequence). DNA of the CDR3: TGTGCCACCAGCAGCCGGGACAGGGAAGATACGCAGTATTTT. Its protein product is CATSSRDREDTQYF.

This chain joins TRBV2 and TRBJ2-7; 11 nucleotides agree with TRBD1. V shed 5 bases and J 4 bases; nucleotides not matched to a gene: 4. This CDR3 is built from 14 residues. Per germline, CDR1 SNHLY and CDR2 FYNNEI. The CDR3 loop is CASSTGTGGYEQYF. The CDR3 DNA reads TGTGCCAGCAGTACCGGGACAGGGGGGTACGAGCAGTACTTC.

This clonotype was recorded many times. The chain has TRBV12-3 or TRBV12-4 and TRBJ2-5; a possible D gene is TRBD2 (6 bases). The ends were cut back, 2 bases at V and 2 bases at J, with 21 bases in the middle. This CDR3 has 18 amino acids. The CDR3 region is CASSLLSGDGGGQETQYF. DNA of the CDR3: TGTGCCAGCAGTTTACTTTCGGGGGATGGGGGAGGACAAGAGACCCAGTACTTC.

The sample holds many counts of this clonotype. The chain employs TRBV12-3 or TRBV12-4 and TRBJ2-2, with a tentative D call TRBD1 (6 bases). V was trimmed by 5 bases and J by 5 bases, leaving 9 bases between them. The CDR3 runs 13 residues. The CDR3 is CASSRTATGELFF. The CDR3 DNA sequence: TGTGCCAGCAGTCGGACAGCTACCGGGGAGCTGTTTTTT.

This clonotype appeared many times. CDR3 coding DNA: TGTGCCACCCGGGGGGACAGTAAGTCACCCCTCCACTTT. It specifies CATRGDSKSPLHF. V is TRBV12-3 or TRBV12-4 and J is TRBJ1-6; 7 nucleotides align to TRBD1. This CDR3 has 13 amino acids. J was trimmed by 10 bases and V by 10 bases; bases with no gene match: 10.

This clonotype showed up many times. The chain combines TRBV5-1 with TRBJ2-5; D not resolved. The CDR3 totals 12 residues. The germline CDR1 and CDR2 sequences are SGHRS and YFSETQ. Trimming removed 4 bases from V and 5 bases from J, with 9 bases in between. CDR3 in amino acids: CASSRTRETQYF. The CDR3 region has the DNA TGCGCCAGCAGCAGGACCCGGGAGACCCAGTACTTC.

In its sample, this clonotype was seen many times. V gene TRBV3-1 combines with J gene TRBJ2-7, with unresolved D. CDR3 length: 14 amino acids. V was trimmed by 1 base and J by 0 bases, leaving 7 bases between them. CDR1 and CDR2 (germline): LGHDT, YNNKEL (reference sequence). The CDR3 is CASSQVAASYEQYF. CDR3 DNA sequence: TGTGCCAGCAGCCAAGTAGCAGCCTCCTACGAGCAGTACTTC.

The chain combines TRBV5-6 with TRBJ1-5; D is unresolved. The V gene's germline CDR1 is SGHDT and CDR2 YYEEEE. This CDR3 is 12 amino acids long. V lost 4 bases, J lost 2 bases, and 4 bases lay in between. CDR3 nucleotides: TGTGCCAGCAGCGCAGGCAATCAGCCCCAGCATTTT. Protein sequence: CASSAGNQPQHF.

As for this clonotype: A much larger clone is a single base away; this may be a read error. The V gene is TRBV7-3, the J gene TRBJ2-2, with D hard to call. The CDR3 runs to 14 residues. The germline gives CDR1 SGHTA, CDR2 FQGTGA. The CDR3 spells CASSPSGNTGQLFF. In nucleotides, the CDR3 is TGTGCCAGCAGCCCCTCAGGAAACACCGGGCAGCTGTTTTTT.

This clonotype was observed at least ten times. V usage is TRBV5-1 and J usage is TRBJ2-7; 8 nucleotides agree with TRBD2. The germline V gene has CDR1 SGHRS and CDR2 YFSETQ. The CDR3 is made up of 14 amino acids. Trimming cost V 5 bases and J 1 base; bases outside gene matches: 5. CDR3 amino acids: CASSWASGSYEQYF. The CDR3 nucleotides read TGCGCCAGCAGTTGGGCTAGCGGGTCCTACGAGCAGTACTTC.

This clonotype showed up many times. One end of the junction does not line up with germline, which may come from a read error. The gene calls are TRBV27 and TRBJ2-1, with D perhaps given as TRBD1 or TRBD2 (5 bases each). Germline values: CDR1 MNHEY, CDR2 SMNVEV (reference sequence). The CDR3 extends over 15 amino acids. Here the CDR3 DNA reads TGTGCCACCAATCCGCTCGGGACCTCCCACAATGAGCAGTTCTTC. The encoded protein is CATNPLGTSHNEQFF.

This clonotype was found many times. This rearrangement joins TRBV3-1 to TRBJ1-4, with a tentative D call TRBD1 (5 bases). This CDR3 spans 11 amino acids. V was cut by 6 bases and J by 8 bases, with 7 bases left in between. Germline V gene lookup returns CDR1 LGHDT and CDR2 YNNKEL (reference sequence). CDR3 residues: CASRRGEKLFF. In DNA, the CDR3 is TGTGCCAGCAGGCGGGGGGAAAAACTGTTTTTT.

This clonotype came up many times. The J gene is TRBJ1-1, the V gene TRBV6-1; the match to TRBD1 covers 9 bases. After removal of 7 bases from V and 3 bases from J, the junction contained 6 bases not matched to a gene. CDR3 length: 14 amino acids. Germline values: CDR1 MNHNS, CDR2 SASEGT. The CDR3 nucleotides are TGTGCCAGCATCAAGGGACAGGGTTACACTGAAGCTTTCTTT. Its translation: CASIKGQGYTEAFF.

This clonotype was counted a single time. The chain employs TRBV6-2 or TRBV6-3 and TRBJ2-1; 8 bases are a match to TRBD2. Germline loops: CDR1 MNHEY, CDR2 SVGEGT. The J segment lost 2 bases and the V segment lost 5 bases, leaving 11 bases of the junction unmatched. CDR3 length equals 17 residues. The CDR3 here is CASSNFLQAGAYNEQFF. DNA of the CDR3: TGTGCCAGCAGTAATTTCCTTCAAGCGGGAGCCTACAATGAGCAGTTCTTC.

Note on this clonotype: A much larger clone is a single base away; this may be a read error. The rearrangement links TRBV29-1 to TRBJ2-5, with TRBD2 as a possible D gene (6 bases). The last part of the DNA fits TRBJ2-1 better; the J call may be wrong. The V gene's germline CDR1 is SQVTM and CDR2 ANQGSEA. The CDR3 consists of 13 residues. The CDR3 is CSVAGSGRETQFF. CDR3 DNA: TGCAGCGTTGCGGGATCGGGTCGGGAGACCCAGTTCTTC.

This clonotype was observed at least ten times. V usage is TRBV6-2 or TRBV6-3 and J usage is TRBJ1-1; no clear D. This CDR3 comprises 12 residues. CDR1 and CDR2 (germline): MNHEY, SVGEGT. The ends were cut back, 2 bases at V and 1 base at J, with 2 bases in the middle. The CDR3 spells CASSYRNTEAFF. For the CDR3, the DNA is TGTGCCAGCAGTTACAGGAACACTGAAGCTTTCTTT.

The rearrangement joins TRBV18 to TRBJ2-3; D might be TRBD1 (5 bases). This CDR3 region has 15 residues. CDR1 is KGHSH and CDR2 is LQKENI in the germline V gene. Trimming took 2 bases from V and 2 from J, leaving 11 bases between them. This chain's CDR3 is CASSPVSGNTDTQYF. DNA of the CDR3: TGTGCCAGCTCACCAGTATCAGGGAACACAGATACGCAGTATTTT.